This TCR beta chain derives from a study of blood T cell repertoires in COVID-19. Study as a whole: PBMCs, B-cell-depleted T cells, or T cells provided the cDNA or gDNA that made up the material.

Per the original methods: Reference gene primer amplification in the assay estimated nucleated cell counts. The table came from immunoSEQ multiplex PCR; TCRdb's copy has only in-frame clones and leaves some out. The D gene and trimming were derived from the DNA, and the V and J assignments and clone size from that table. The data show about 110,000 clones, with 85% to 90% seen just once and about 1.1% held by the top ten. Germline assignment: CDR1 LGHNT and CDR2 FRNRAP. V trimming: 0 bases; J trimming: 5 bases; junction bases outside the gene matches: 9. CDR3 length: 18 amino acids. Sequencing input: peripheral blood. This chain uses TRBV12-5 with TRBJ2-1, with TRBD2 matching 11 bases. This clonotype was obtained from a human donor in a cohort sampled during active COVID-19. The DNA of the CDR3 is TGTGCTAGTGGTTTGGTACGGCTGGGGACTAGCGGCCACAATGAGCAGTTCTTC. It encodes CASGLVRLGTSGHNEQFF.